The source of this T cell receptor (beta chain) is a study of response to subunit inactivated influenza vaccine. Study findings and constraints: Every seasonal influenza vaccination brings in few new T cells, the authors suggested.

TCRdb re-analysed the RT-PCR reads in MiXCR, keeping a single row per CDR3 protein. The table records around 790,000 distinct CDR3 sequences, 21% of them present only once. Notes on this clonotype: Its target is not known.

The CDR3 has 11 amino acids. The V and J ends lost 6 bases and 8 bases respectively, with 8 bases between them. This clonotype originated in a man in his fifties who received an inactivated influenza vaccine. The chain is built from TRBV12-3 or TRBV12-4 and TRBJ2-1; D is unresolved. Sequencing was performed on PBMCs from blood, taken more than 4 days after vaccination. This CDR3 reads CASRIVDEQFF. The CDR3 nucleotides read TGTGCCAGCAGAATCGTAGATGAGCAGTTCTTC.